One T cell receptor (beta chain) is described in this entry. Per the authors' pipeline: Reference gene primer amplification in the assay estimated nucleated cell counts. Generated by immunoSEQ multiplex PCR, the TCRdb table keeps only in-frame clones and is missing some. That table supplies the V and J calls and clone size; D and trimming were determined from the DNA. This table has a few hundred thousand clones, around 80% appearing once. CDR3 length: 11 residues. CDR1 is MDHEN, CDR2 SYDVKM, per germline. The sample originates from a study of blood T cell repertoires in COVID-19. The sequenced material came from peripheral blood. This TCR was sampled from a woman older than 75 with COVID-19, enrolled during active disease. The rearrangement joins TRBV28 to TRBJ2-7, with 7 bases identical to TRBD2. CDR3 sequence (DNA): TGTGCCAGCGGCACGGGGACTACGAGTCACGTC. Translating gives CASGTGTTSHV.